One and the same sample provided the 3 T cell receptor beta chains below, sequenced in a study of blood T cell repertoires in COVID-19. The repertoire was sequenced with immunoSEQ multiplex PCR; TCRdb's copy has only in-frame clones and lacks some. The repertoire has about 160,000 clones, approximately 86% of them found once; the top ten carry about a sixth. The sample taken for sequencing was PBMCs or T cells enriched from blood (not recorded which). These receptors all come from a man aged 55 to 69 who had recovered from COVID-19.

The gene calls are TRBV18 and TRBJ2-2, with D hard to call. In germline, CDR1 is KGHSH, CDR2 LQKENI. V was pared by 6 bases and J by 13 bases, with 18 bases between. This CDR3 comprises 13 residues. Written as DNA, the CDR3 is TGTGCCAGCTCCCGCCTTGCCCAGGATGGGCTGTTTTTT. Protein: CASSRLAQDGLFF.

V gene TRBV3-1 (or the pseudogene TRBV3-2) combines with J gene TRBJ1-2, with D perhaps TRBD1 (5 bases). Trimming stripped 1 base from V and 5 bases from J, with 17 bases between. This CDR3 spans 16 amino acids. Germline CDR1 is LGHDT and CDR2 is YNNKEL (reference sequence). CDR3 sequence (DNA): TGTGCCAGCAGCCAAGCCCTCCTCTCAGGGAGGTATGGCTACACCTTC. Protein sequence: CASSQALLSGRYGYTF.

The J gene is TRBJ2-5, the V gene TRBV3-1 (or the pseudogene TRBV3-2), with D hard to call. Deletions cut 1 base from V and 1 base from J, with 10 bases between. Germline V gene sequence: CDR1 LGHDT, CDR2 YNNKEL (reference sequence). The CDR3 runs to 15 residues. CDR3 in DNA: TGTGCCAGCAGCCAAGTGTACAGCCCCCAAGAGACCCAGTACTTC. Its protein product is CASSQVYSPQETQYF.